This T cell receptor (beta chain) was sequenced for a study of memory CD4+ T cells and cytomegalovirus serostatus. The CDR3 consists of 17 residues. The V gene's germline CDR1 is SGHVS and CDR2 FQNEAQ. V lost 0 bases, J lost 7 bases, and 21 bases lay in between. Method: immunoSEQ multiplex PCR; TCRdb's copy keeps in-frame clones and lacks some. The sample consists of 45,000 to 65,000 clones, about four fifths of them appearing once. The sort gate was single viable CD3+CD4+CD8-CD45RO+ cells for memory CD4+ T cells. The sequenced sample was memory CD4+ T cells from blood. The TCR sequence derives from an adult in good health and CMV-seropositive. The rearrangement links TRBV7-8 to TRBJ1-2; a weak D match, TRBD1 (5 bases). The CDR3 DNA sequence: TGTGCCAGCAGCTTAGCGCAGAGGTATAGGGGTAGAGGTGGCTACACCTTC. This sequence encodes CASSLAQRYRGRGGYTF.